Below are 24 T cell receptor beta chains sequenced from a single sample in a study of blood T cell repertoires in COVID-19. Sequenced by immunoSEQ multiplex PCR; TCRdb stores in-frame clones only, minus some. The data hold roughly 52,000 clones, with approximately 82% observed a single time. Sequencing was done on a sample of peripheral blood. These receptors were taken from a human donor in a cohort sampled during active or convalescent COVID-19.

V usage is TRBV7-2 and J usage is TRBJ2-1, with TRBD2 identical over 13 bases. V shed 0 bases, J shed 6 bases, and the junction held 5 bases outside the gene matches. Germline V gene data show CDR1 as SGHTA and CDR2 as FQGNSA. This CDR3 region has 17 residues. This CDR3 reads CASSLAQLAGGVNEQFF. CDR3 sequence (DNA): TGTGCCAGCAGCTTAGCGCAACTAGCGGGGGGGGTCAATGAGCAGTTCTTC.

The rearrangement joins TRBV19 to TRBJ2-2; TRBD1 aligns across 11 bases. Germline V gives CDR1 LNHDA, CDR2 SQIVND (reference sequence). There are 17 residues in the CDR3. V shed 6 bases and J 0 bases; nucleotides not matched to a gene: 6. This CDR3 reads CASRKGQGAANTGELFF. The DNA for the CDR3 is TGTGCCAGTAGGAAAGGACAGGGGGCAGCGAACACCGGGGAGCTGTTTTTT. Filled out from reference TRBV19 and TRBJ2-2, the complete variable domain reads DGGITQSPKYLFRKEGQNVTLSCEQNLNHDAMYWYRQDPGQGLRLIYYSQIVNDFQKGDIAEGYSVSREKKESFPLTVTSAQKNPTAFYLCASRKGQGAANTGELFFGEGSRLTVL.

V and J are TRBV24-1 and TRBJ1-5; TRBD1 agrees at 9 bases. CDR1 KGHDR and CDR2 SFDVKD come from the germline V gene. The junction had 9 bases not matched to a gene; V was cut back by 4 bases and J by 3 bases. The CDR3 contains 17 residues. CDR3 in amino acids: CATSDITGGDDNQPQHF. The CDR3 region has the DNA TGTGCCACCAGTGACATTACAGGGGGCGATGACAATCAGCCCCAGCATTTT.

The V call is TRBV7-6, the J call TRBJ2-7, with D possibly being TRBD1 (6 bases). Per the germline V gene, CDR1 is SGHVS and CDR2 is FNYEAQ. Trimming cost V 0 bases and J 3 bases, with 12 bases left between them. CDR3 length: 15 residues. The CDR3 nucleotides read TGTGCCAGCAGCTTAGCAGTGGGGGCCGTCTACGAGCAGTACTTC. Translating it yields CASSLAVGAVYEQYF.

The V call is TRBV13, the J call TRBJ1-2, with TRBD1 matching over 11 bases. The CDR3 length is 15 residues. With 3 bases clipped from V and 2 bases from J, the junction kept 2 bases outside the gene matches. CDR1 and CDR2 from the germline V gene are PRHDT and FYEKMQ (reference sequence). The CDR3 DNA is TGTGCCAGCAGCTTTCGGGACAGGGGGAACTATGGCTACACCTTC. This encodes CASSFRDRGNYGYTF. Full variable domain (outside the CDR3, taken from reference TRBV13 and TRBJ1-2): AAGVIQSPRHLIKEKRETATLKCYPIPRHDTVYWYQQGPGQDPQFLISFYEKMQSDKGSIPDRFSAQQFSDYHSELNMSSLELGDSALYFCASSFRDRGNYGYTFGSGTRLTVV.

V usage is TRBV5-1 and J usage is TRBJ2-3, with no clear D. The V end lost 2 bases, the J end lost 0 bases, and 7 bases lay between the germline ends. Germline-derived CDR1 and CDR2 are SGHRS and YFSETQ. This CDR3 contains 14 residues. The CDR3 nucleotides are TGCGCCAGCAGCTTTCAGACTAGCACAGATACGCAGTATTTT. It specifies CASSFQTSTDTQYF.

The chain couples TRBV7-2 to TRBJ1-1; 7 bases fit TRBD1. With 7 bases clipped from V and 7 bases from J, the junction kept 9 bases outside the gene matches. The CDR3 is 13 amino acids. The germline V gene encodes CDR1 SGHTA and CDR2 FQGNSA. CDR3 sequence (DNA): TGTGCCAGCAATCCTACAACAGGGGATGAAGCTTTCTTT. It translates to CASNPTTGDEAFF. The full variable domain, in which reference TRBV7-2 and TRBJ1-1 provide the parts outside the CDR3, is GAGVSQSPSNKVTEKGKDVELRCDPISGHTALYWYRQSLGQGLEFLIYFQGNSAPDKSGLPSDRFSAERTGGSVSTLTIQRTQQEDSAVYLCASNPTTGDEAFFGQGTRLTVV.

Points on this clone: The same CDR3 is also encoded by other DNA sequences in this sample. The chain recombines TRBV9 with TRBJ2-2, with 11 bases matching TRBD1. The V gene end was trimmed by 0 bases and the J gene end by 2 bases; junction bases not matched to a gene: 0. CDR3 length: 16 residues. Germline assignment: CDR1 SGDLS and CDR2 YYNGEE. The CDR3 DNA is TGTGCCAGCAGCGTAGGGACAGGGGGCAACACCGGGGAGCTGTTTTTT. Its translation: CASSVGTGGNTGELFF.

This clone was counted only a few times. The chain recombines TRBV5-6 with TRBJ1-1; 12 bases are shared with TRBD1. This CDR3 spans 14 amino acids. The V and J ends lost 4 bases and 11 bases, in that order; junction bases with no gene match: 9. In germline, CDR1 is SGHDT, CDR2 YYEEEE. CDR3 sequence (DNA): TGTGCCAGCAGCCCCGGGACAGGGGGCGTGAGGGCTTTCTTT. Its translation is CASSPGTGGVRAFF.

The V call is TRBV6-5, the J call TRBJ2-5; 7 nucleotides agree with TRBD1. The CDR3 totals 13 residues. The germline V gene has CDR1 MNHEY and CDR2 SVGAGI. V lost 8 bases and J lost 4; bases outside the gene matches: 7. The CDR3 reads CASLNRGRETQYF. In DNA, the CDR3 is TGTGCCAGCTTGAACAGGGGCAGAGAGACCCAGTACTTC.

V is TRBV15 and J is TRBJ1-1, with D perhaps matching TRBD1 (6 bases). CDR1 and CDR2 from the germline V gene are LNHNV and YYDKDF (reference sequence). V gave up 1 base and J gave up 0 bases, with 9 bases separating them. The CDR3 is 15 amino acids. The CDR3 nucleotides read TGTGCCACCAGCAGAGGGGAGGGGGTGAACACTGAAGCTTTCTTT. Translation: CATSRGEGVNTEAFF.

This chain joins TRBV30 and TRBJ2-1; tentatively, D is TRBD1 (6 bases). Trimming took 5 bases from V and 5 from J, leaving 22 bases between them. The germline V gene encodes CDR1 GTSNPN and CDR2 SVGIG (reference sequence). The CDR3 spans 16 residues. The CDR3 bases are TGTGCCTGGCAAAAAAGGGGGAGCCTAAGGGACAATGAGCAGTTCTTC. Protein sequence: CAWQKRGSLRDNEQFF.

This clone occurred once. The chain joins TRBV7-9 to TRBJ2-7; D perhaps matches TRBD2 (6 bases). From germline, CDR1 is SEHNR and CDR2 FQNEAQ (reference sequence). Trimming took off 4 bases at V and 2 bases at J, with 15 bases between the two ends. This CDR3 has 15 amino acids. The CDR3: CASSWGGSSAYEQYF. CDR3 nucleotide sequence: TGTGCCAGCAGCTGGGGAGGTTCCTCCGCCTACGAGCAGTACTTC.

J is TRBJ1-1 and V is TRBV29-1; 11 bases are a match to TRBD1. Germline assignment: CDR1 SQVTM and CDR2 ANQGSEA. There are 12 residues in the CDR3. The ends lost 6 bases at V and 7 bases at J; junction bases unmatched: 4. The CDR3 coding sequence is TGCAGCGTGGGGACAGGGGGGTTTGAAGCTTTCTTT. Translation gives CSVGTGGFEAFF. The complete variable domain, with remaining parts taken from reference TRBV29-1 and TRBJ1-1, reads SAVISQKPSRDICQRGTSLTIQCQVDSQVTMMFWYRQQPGQSLTLIATANQGSEATYESGFVIDKFPISRPNLTFSTLTVSNMSPEDSSIYLCSVGTGGFEAFFGQGTRLTVV.

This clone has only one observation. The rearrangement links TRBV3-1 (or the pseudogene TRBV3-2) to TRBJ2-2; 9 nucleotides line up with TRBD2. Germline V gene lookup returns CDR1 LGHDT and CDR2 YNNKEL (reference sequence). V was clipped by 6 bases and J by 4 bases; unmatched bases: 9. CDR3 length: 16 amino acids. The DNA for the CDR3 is TGTGCCAGCAGACCCGGGGGCGGGGGGGCCACCGGGGAGCTGTTTTTT. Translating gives CASRPGGGGATGELFF.

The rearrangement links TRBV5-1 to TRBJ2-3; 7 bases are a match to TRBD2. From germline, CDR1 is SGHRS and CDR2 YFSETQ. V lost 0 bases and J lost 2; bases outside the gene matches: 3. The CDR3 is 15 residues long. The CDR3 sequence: CASSLDLAVTDTQYF. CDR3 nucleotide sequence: TGCGCCAGCAGCTTGGATCTAGCGGTCACAGATACGCAGTATTTT.

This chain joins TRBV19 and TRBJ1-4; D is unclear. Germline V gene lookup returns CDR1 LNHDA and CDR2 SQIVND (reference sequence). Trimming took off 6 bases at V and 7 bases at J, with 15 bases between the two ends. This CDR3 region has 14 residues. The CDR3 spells CASRVDYRAEKLFF. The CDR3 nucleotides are TGTGCCAGTAGGGTCGATTATCGCGCTGAAAAACTGTTTTTT.

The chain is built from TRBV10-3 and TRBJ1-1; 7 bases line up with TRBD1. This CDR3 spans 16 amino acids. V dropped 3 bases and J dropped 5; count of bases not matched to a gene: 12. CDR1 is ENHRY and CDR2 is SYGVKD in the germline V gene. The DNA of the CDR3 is TGTGCCATCAGTGACCCAATCAAGGACAGGAGGACTGAAGCTTTCTTT. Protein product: CAISDPIKDRRTEAFF.

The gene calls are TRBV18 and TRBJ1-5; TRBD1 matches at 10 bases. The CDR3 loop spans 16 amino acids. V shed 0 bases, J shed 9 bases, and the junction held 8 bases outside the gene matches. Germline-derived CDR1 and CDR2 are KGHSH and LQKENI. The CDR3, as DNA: TGTGCCAGCTCACCACCATCGGGACAGGGGTCTTTGCCCCAGCATTTT. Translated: CASSPPSGQGSLPQHF.

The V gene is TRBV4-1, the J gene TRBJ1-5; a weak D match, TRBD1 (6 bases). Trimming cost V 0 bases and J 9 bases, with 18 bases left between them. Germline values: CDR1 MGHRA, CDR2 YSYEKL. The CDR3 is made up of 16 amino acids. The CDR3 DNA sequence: TGCGCCAGCAGCCAAGATTTGGTCTTAGGGGGGGGGCCCCAGCATTTT. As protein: CASSQDLVLGGGPQHF.

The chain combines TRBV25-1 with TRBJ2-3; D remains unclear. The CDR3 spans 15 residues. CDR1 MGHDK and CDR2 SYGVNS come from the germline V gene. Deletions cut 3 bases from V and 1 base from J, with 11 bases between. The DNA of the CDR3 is TGTGCCAGCAGTGACGGCGCCCGGGGCACAGATACGCAGTATTTT. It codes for CASSDGARGTDTQYF. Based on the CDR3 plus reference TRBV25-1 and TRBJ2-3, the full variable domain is EADIYQTPRYLVIGTGKKITLECSQTMGHDKMYWYQQDPGMELHLIHYSYGVNSTEKGDLSSESTVSRIRTEHFPLTLESARPSHTSQYLCASSDGARGTDTQYFGPGTRLTVL.

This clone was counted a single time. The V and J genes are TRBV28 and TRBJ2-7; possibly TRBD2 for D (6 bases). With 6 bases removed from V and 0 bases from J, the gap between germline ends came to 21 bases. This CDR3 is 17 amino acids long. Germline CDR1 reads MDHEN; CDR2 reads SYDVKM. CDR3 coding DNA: TGTGCCAGCAGCTCGGGTGGGGGACTCCTGATCTCCTACGAGCAGTACTTC. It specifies CASSSGGGLLISYEQYF.

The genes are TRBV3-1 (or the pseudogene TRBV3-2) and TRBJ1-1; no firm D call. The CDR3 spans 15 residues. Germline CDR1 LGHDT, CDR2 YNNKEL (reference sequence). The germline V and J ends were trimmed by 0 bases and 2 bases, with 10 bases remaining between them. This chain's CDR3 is CASSQDYSGNTEAFF. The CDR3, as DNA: TGTGCCAGCAGCCAAGATTATTCGGGAAACACTGAAGCTTTCTTT.

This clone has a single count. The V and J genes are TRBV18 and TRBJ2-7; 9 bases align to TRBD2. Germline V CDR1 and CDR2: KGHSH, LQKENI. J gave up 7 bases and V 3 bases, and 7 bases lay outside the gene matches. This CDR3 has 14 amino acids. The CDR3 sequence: CASSPAGGPGEQYF. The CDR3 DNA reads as TGTGCCAGCTCACCGGCGGGGGGGCCGGGGGAGCAGTACTTC. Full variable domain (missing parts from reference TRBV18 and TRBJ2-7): NAGVMQNPRHLVRRRGQEARLRCSPMKGHSHVYWYRQLPEEGLKFMVYLQKENIIDESGMPKERFSAEFPKEGPSILRIQQVVRGDSAAYFCASSPAGGPGEQYFGPGTRLTVT.